This TCR beta chain was identified in a study of PD-1 and CTLA-4 blockade in melanoma. This clone was detected a few times. V trimming: 2 bases; J trimming: 8 bases; junction bases outside the gene matches: 8. The germline gives CDR1 SGHNT, CDR2 YYREEE (reference sequence). The CDR3 is 14 residues long. Data came from immunoSEQ multiplex PCR; TCRdb stores just in-frame clones and leaves some out. The table lists about 16,000 clones, less than 85% of them singletons. V and J are TRBV5-4 and TRBJ1-2, with 8 positions matching TRBD1. Sequenced here: CD8+ T cells from peripheral blood, sampled from a patient given anti-PD-1 treatment. The source of this sequence is a human donor with melanoma. CDR3 DNA: TGTGCCAGCAGCTTCTCAGGGGGCGCGGAGGGCTACACCTTC. This encodes CASSFSGGAEGYTF. Using reference TRBV5-4 and TRBJ1-2 for the parts outside the CDR3, the full variable domain is ETGVTQSPTHLIKTRGQQVTLRCSSQSGHNTVSWYQQALGQGPQFIFQYYREEENGRGNFPPRFSGLQFPNYSSELNVNALELDDSALYLCASSFSGGAEGYTFGSGTRLTVV.